This record concerns one T cell receptor beta chain sequence. Data came from immunoSEQ multiplex PCR; TCRdb stores just in-frame clones and leaves some out. This sample has roughly 2.2 million clones, with 85% to 95% found just once. This sample is drawn from a study of shared clonotypes between healthy human individuals. CDR1 is LNHNV, CDR2 YYDKDF, per germline (reference sequence). V lost 5 bases to trimming and J lost 8 bases; unmatched junction nucleotides: 5. This CDR3 region has 12 residues. The clonotype comes from a man younger than 35 in good health. Some clones in this sample may be carry-over from other donors' samples. The rearrangement uses TRBV15 and TRBJ1-1; 7 positions agree with TRBD1. Source material: naive CD4+ T cells from PBMCs. Subset reported: CD45RA+ positively selected. The CDR3 loop is CATSRTGQEAFF. CDR3 nucleotide sequence: TGTGCCACCAGCCGGACAGGCCAGGAAGCTTTCTTT.